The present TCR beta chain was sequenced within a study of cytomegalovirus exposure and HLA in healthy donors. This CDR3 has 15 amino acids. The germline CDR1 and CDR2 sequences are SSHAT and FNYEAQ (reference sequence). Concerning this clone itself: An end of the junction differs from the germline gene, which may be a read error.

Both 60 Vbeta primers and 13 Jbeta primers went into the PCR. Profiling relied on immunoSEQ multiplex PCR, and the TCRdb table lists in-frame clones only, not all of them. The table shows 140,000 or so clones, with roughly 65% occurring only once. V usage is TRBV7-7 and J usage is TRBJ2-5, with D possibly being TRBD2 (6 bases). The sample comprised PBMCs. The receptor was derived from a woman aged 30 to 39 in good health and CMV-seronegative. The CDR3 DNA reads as TGTGCTAGCAGCGCAGTCGGACTAAAACAAGAGACCCAGTACTTC. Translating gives CASSAVGLKQETQYF.